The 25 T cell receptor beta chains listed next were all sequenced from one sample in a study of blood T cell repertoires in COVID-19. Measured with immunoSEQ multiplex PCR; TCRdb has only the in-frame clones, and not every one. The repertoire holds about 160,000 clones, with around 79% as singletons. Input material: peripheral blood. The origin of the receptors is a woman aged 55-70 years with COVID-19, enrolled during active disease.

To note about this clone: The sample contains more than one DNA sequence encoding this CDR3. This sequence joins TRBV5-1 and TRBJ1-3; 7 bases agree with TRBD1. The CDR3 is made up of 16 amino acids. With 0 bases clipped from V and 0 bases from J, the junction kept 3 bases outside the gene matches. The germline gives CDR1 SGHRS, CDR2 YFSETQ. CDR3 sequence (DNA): TGCGCCAGCAGCTTGGGGCCAGGGGGCTCTGGAAACACCATATATTTT. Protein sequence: CASSLGPGGSGNTIYF.

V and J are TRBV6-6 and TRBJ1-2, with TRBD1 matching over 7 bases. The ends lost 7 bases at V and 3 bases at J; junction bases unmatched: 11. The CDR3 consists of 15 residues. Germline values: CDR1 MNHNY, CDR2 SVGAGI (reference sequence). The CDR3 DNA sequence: TGTGCCAGCACCATACCAGGGGGGACGGACTATGGCTACACCTTC. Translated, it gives CASTIPGGTDYGYTF.

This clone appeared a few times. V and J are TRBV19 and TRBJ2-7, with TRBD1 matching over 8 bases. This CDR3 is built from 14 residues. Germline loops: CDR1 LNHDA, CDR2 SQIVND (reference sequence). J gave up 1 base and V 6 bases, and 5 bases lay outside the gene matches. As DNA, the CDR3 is TGTGCCAGTAGGGTAAACAGGGGGTCCTACGAGCAGTACTTC. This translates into CASRVNRGSYEQYF.

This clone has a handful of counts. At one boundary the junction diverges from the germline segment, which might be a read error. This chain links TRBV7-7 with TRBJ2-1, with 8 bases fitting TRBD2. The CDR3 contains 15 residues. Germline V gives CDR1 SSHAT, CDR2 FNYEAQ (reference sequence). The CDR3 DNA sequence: TGTGCTAGCAGCTTAGGGCTAGCGGGCCCCAATGAGCAGTTCTTC. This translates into CASSLGLAGPNEQFF.

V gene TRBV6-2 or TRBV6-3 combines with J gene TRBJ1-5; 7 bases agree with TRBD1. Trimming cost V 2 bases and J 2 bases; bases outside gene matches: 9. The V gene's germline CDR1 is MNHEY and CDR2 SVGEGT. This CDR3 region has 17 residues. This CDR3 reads CASSYDNRGLGNQPQHF. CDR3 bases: TGTGCCAGCAGTTACGATAACAGGGGTTTGGGCAATCAGCCCCAGCATTTT.

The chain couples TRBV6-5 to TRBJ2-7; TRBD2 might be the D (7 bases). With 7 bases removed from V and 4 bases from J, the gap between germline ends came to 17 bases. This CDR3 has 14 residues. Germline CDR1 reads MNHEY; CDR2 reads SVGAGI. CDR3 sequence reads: CASTQGGWRYEQYV. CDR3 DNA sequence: TGTGCCAGCACACAGGGAGGGTGGCGGTACGAGCAGTACGTC.

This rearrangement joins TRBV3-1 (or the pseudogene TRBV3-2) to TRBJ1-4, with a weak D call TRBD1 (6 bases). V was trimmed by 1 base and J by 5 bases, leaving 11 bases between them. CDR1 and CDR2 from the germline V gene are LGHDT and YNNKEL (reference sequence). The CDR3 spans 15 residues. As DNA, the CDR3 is TGTGCCAGCAGCCAAGGGACAGATGAAAATGAAAAACTGTTTTTT. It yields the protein CASSQGTDENEKLFF.

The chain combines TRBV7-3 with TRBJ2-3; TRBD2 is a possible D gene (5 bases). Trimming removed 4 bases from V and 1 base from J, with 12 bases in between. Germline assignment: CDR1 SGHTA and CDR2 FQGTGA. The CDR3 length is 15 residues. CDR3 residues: CASSSGSQGTDTQYF. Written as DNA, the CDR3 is TGTGCCAGCAGCTCGGGATCTCAAGGCACAGATACGCAGTATTTT.

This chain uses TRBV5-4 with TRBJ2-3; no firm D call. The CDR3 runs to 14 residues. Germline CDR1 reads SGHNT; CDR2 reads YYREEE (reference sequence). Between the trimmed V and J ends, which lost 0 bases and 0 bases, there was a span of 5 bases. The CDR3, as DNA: TGTGCCAGCAGCTTGGTAGCCAGCACAGATACGCAGTATTTT. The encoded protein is CASSLVASTDTQYF.

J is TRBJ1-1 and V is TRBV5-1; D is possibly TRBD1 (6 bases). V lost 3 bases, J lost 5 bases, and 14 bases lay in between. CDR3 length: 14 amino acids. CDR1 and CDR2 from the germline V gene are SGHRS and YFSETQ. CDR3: CASSSQGRGTEAFF. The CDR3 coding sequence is TGCGCCAGCAGCTCCCAGGGGAGAGGGACTGAAGCTTTCTTT.

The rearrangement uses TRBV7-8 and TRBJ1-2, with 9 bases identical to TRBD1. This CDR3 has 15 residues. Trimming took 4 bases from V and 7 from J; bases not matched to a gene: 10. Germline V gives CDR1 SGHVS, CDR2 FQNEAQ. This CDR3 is CASSSSTGGRGGYTF. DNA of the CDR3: TGTGCCAGCAGCTCCTCTACAGGGGGCAGAGGTGGCTACACCTTC.

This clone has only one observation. DNA for the CDR3: TGTGCCAGCAGGGGCCAGACCCTGAGCACAGATACGCAGTATTTT. Residues: CASRGQTLSTDTQYF. V gene TRBV2 combines with J gene TRBJ2-3; D uncertain. Germline V gene lookup returns CDR1 SNHLY and CDR2 FYNNEI. The V and J ends lost 6 bases and 0 bases respectively, with 13 bases between them. This CDR3 is built from 15 residues.

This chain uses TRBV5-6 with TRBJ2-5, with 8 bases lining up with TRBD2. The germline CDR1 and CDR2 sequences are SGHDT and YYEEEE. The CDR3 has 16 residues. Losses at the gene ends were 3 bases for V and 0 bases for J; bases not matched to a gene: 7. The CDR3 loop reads CASSSAGGRYQETQYF. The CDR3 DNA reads TGTGCCAGCAGCTCGGCGGGGGGCCGGTACCAAGAGACCCAGTACTTC.

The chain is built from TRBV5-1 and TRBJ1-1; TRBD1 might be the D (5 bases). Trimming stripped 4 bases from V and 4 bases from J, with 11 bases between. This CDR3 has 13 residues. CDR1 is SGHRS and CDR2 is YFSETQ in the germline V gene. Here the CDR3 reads CASSAQGGTEAFF. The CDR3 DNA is TGCGCCAGCAGCGCTCAGGGAGGCACTGAAGCTTTCTTT.

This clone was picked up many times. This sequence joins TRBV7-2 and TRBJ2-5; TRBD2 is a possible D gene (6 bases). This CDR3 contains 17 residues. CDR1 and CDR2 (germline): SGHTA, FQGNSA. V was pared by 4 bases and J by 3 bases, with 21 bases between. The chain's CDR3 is CASSSFPRVWGEETQYF. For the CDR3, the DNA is TGTGCCAGCAGCTCCTTCCCGAGGGTTTGGGGGGAAGAGACCCAGTACTTC.

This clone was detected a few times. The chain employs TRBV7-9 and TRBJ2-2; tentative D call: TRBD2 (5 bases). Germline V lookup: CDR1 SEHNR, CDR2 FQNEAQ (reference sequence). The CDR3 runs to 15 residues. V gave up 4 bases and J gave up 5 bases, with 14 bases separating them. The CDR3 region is CASSSPTRQTGELFF. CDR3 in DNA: TGTGCCAGCAGCTCTCCCACTAGGCAGACCGGGGAGCTGTTTTTT.

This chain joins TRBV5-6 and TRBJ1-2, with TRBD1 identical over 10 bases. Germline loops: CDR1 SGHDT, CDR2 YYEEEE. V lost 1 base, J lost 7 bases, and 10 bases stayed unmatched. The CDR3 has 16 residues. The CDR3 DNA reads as TGTGCCAGCAGCTTGAGGGTAGTCCGGGACAGGGGTGGCTACACCTTC. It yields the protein CASSLRVVRDRGGYTF.

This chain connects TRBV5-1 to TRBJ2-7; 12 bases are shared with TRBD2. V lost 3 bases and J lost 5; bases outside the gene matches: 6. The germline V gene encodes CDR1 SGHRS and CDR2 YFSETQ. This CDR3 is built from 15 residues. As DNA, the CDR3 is TGCGCCAGCAGCTCGACTAGCGGGAGACTACACGAGCAGTACTTC. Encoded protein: CASSSTSGRLHEQYF.

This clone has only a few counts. The CDR3 sequence is CASSDMPSYGYTF. CDR3 sequence (DNA): TGTGCCAGCAGTGATATGCCGAGCTATGGCTACACCTTC. The V and J genes are TRBV25-1 and TRBJ1-2; D gene uncertain. The CDR3 loop spans 13 amino acids. Germline values: CDR1 MGHDK, CDR2 SYGVNS. V lost 3 bases and J 4 bases, leaving 9 bases between the germline ends.

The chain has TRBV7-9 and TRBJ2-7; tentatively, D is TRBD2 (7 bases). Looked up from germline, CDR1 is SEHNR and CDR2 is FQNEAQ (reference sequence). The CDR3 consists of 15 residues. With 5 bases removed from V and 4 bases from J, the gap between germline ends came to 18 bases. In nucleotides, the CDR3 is TGTGCCAGCAGCCCCCCGAGGGGGGGCGCATACGAGCAGTACGTC. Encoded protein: CASSPPRGGAYEQYV.

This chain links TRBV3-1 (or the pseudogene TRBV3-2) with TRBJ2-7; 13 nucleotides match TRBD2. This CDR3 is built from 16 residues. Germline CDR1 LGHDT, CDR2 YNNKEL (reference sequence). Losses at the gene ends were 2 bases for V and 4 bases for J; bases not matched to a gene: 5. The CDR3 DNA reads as TGTGCCAGCAGCCAATCCCCGGGACTAGCGGGATACGAGCAGTACTTC. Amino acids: CASSQSPGLAGYEQYF.

CDR3: CASSLRSTRREKLFF. In nucleotides, the CDR3 is TGTGCCAGCAGCTTGAGGTCCACTAGGCGTGAAAAACTGTTTTTT. V and J are TRBV5-5 and TRBJ1-4; D remains ambiguous. The CDR3 runs to 15 residues. Germline V CDR1 and CDR2: SGHKS, YYEKEE (reference sequence). Trimming left V 1 base short and J 7 bases short, with 14 bases between.

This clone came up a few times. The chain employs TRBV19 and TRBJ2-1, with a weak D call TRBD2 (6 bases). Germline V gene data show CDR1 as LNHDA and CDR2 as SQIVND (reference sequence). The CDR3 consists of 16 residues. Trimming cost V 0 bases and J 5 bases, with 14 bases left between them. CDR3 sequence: CASSIDQDWGDNEQFF. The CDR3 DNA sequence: TGTGCCAGTAGTATAGACCAGGACTGGGGGGACAATGAGCAGTTCTTC.

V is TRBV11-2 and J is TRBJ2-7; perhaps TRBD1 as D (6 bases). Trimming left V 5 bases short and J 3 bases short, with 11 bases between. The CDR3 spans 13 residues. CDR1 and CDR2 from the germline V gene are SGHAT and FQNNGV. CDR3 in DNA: TGTGCCAGCAGCGCATCCAGGGGCTACGAGCAGTACGTC. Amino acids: CASSASRGYEQYV.

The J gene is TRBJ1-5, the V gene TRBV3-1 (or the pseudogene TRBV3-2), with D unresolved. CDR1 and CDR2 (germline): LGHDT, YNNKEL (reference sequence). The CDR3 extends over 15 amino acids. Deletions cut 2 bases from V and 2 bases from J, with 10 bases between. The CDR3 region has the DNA TGTGCCAGCAGCCAAATGATGGCAGGCAATCAGCCCCAGCATTTT. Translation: CASSQMMAGNQPQHF.